This T cell receptor (beta chain) was sequenced during a study of blood T cell repertoires in COVID-19. Study background: Samples representing acute and convalescent COVID-19 were sourced from the United States, Italy and Spain. T cells, B-cell-depleted T cells, or PBMCs provided the cDNA or gDNA that served as material.

Authors' analysis steps: Amplifying reference gene primers gave estimates of nucleated cell counts. The data were produced by immunoSEQ multiplex PCR, yet TCRdb's version contains in-frame clones alone and is incomplete. V, J and clone size are those of that table, while D and trimming were read from the DNA. Of approximately 98,000 clones listed, around 81% are singletons. V trimming: 2 bases; J trimming: 1 base; junction bases outside the gene matches: 3. Germline CDR1 KGHSH, CDR2 LQKENI. The CDR3 spans 15 residues. This TCR was sampled from a man aged 55 to 70 with acute or convalescent COVID-19. The sequencing input was peripheral blood. The chain combines TRBV18 with TRBJ1-1, with 8 nucleotides matching TRBD1. The CDR3 reads CASSPIDRGNTEAFF. CDR3 DNA sequence: TGTGCCAGCTCACCAATCGACAGGGGGAACACTGAAGCTTTCTTT.